Each of the 15 T cell receptor beta chains below was sequenced from the same sample in a study of CD8+CD57+ T cells in acquired aplastic anemia. Profiling that covered TCR beta VDJ and CDR3 relied on genomic DNA as its template. Each CDR3 protein is one row after TCRdb ran MiXCR on the reads. The sample has under 350,000 distinct CDR3 sequences; approximately 58% are singletons. Patients chosen for sequencing had shown CD8+CD57+ cell expansion by flow cytometry. Sequencing was done on a sample of sorted CD4+, CD8+, or CD8+CD57+ T cells (not recorded which) from PBMCs. These receptors originate from a human donor with aplastic anemia.

Turning to this clonotype: The junction does not match germline at one end; this may be a read error. The genes are TRBV7-9 and TRBJ2-7; 8 bases map to TRBD2. This CDR3 spans 16 amino acids. Germline V gene sequence: CDR1 SEHNR, CDR2 FQNEAQ (reference sequence). In DNA form, the CDR3 reads TGTGCCAGCAGCGTAGCTCAGGGCGGGGGGACCTACGAGCAGTACTTC. It specifies CASSVAQGGGTYEQYF.

The chain recombines TRBV7-3 with TRBJ1-1; D is perhaps TRBD1 (5 bases). CDR1 and CDR2 from the germline V gene are SGHTA and FQGTGA. V dropped 4 bases and J dropped 0 bases, with 12 bases sitting between them. This CDR3 comprises 15 residues. The CDR3 region is CASSSPGRMNTEAFF. The CDR3 DNA reads TGTGCCAGCAGCTCCCCGGGACGGATGAACACTGAAGCTTTCTTT.

This chain joins TRBV15 and TRBJ1-6; the match to TRBD1 covers 10 bases. The CDR3 is 14 residues long. V gave up 6 bases and J gave up 7 bases; unmatched junction bases: 3. CDR1 is LNHNV, CDR2 YYDKDF, per germline (reference sequence). The CDR3 reads CATSKGQGNSPLHF. As DNA, the CDR3 is TGTGCCACCAGTAAGGGACAGGGGAATTCACCCCTCCACTTT.

For this clonotype: A much larger clone is a single base away; this may be a read error. V gene TRBV25-1 combines with J gene TRBJ2-7, with 8 nucleotides matching TRBD1. The CDR3 has 15 amino acids. Germline CDR1 reads MGHDK; CDR2 reads SYGVNS. J gave up 3 bases and V 8 bases, and 12 bases lay outside the gene matches. Here the CDR3 reads CASSPRQGTCYEQYF. The CDR3 coding sequence is TGTGCCAGCTCACCCCGACAGGGGACTTGCTACGAGCAGTACTTC.

The chain is built from TRBV10-3 and TRBJ2-2; weak D call: TRBD1 (5 bases). CDR1 is ENHRY, CDR2 SYGVKD, per germline. The CDR3 is 14 residues long. Trimming removed 8 bases at V and 4 bases at J, with 14 bases between. The CDR3 nucleotides read TGTGCCATCGAGTCAGGGCCAGCCACCGGGGAGCTGTTTTTT. Amino acids: CAIESGPATGELFF.

At least ten counts were recorded for this clonotype. The chain is built from TRBV3-1 and TRBJ1-2; tentative D call: TRBD1 (6 bases). The CDR3 length is 13 residues. The V gene's germline CDR1 is LGHDT and CDR2 YNNKEL (reference sequence). V lost 1 base and J lost 4, with 7 bases in between. CDR3 in amino acids: CASSQAGAYGYTF. CDR3 DNA: TGTGCCAGCAGCCAAGCAGGGGCCTATGGCTACACCTTC.

This clonotype was counted between two and nine times. The rearrangement links TRBV7-8 to TRBJ2-1; weak D call: TRBD1 (5 bases). This CDR3 has 15 amino acids. Germline CDR1 and CDR2: SGHVS and FQNEAQ. The ends were cut back, 1 base at V and 4 bases at J, with 11 bases in the middle. The CDR3 reads CASSLVGAGYNEQFF. The CDR3 coding sequence is TGTGCCAGCAGCTTAGTCGGCGCAGGGTACAATGAGCAGTTCTTC.

The chain has TRBV7-9 and TRBJ1-1, with no clear D. The germline gives CDR1 SEHNR, CDR2 FQNEAQ (reference sequence). V shed 5 bases and J shed 6 bases, with 13 bases lying between them. CDR3 length: 13 amino acids. In DNA, the CDR3 is TGTGCCAGCAGCCCTCTTGCCTTGGCTGAAGCTTTCTTT. This translates into CASSPLALAEAFF. Full variable domain (remainder filled in from reference TRBV7-9 and TRBJ1-1): DTGVSQNPRHKITKRGQNVTFRCDPISEHNRLYWYRQTLGQGPEFLTYFQNEAQLEKSRLLSDRFSAERPKGSFSTLEIQRTEQGDSAMYLCASSPLALAEAFFGQGTRLTVV.

In its sample, this clonotype was seen many times. Mismatch with germline at one junction end may stem from a read error. The V call is TRBV12-3 or TRBV12-4, the J call TRBJ2-2; a possible D gene is TRBD2 (6 bases). The CDR3 has 15 residues. CDR3 in DNA: TGTGCCAGCAGTGTAGCGGAGACAAGATCCGGGGAGCTGTTTTTT. The encoded protein is CASSVAETRSGELFF.

The CDR3 DNA is TGCAGCGTTGGGGGGGCCACCTCTGGAAACACCATATATTTT. It codes for CSVGGATSGNTIYF. This chain uses TRBV29-1 with TRBJ1-3; the D gene is possibly TRBD1 (6 bases). The CDR3 loop spans 14 amino acids. The germline V gene encodes CDR1 SQVTM and CDR2 ANQGSEA. The germline V and J ends were trimmed by 4 bases and 0 bases, with 10 bases remaining between them.

The chain is built from TRBV20-1 and TRBJ1-2; TRBD1 agrees at 7 bases. The CDR3 spans 12 residues. V shed 3 bases and J 8 bases; nucleotides not matched to a gene: 6. CDR1 DFQATT and CDR2 SNEGSKA come from the germline V gene (reference sequence). CDR3 bases: TGCAGTGCTAGGAGACAGGGTTGGGGCTACACCTTC. Encoded protein: CSARRQGWGYTF.

The chain links TRBV2 to TRBJ2-7; 11 positions match TRBD2. The germline V gene encodes CDR1 SNHLY and CDR2 FYNNEI. Unmatched junction bases numbered 9, after V lost 6 bases and J lost 5 bases. The CDR3 sequence is 15 residues long. As DNA, the CDR3 is TGTGCCAGCAGGGCAACTAGCGGGAGTGCCGACGAGCAGTACTTC. This codes for CASRATSGSADEQYF.

The chain uses TRBV7-9 and TRBJ1-5; D remains ambiguous. Trimming removed 2 bases at V and 4 bases at J, with 12 bases between. This CDR3 has 15 residues. The germline V gene has CDR1 SEHNR and CDR2 FQNEAQ (reference sequence). The CDR3 loop is CASSLSADANQPQHF. CDR3 bases: TGTGCCAGCAGCTTATCGGCAGACGCTAATCAGCCCCAGCATTTT.

This clonotype occurred many times. The chain links TRBV6-1 to TRBJ2-3, with 7 bases matching TRBD2. The ends lost 8 bases at V and 2 bases at J; junction bases unmatched: 10. This CDR3 region has 15 residues. Germline V gives CDR1 MNHNS, CDR2 SASEGT. CDR3 DNA sequence: TGTGCCAGCCTTGAGGGAGGGGCCCTCACAGATACGCAGTATTTT. This encodes CASLEGGALTDTQYF.

This clonotype appeared many times. The V gene is TRBV19, the J gene TRBJ1-5; possibly TRBD1 for D (5 bases). Germline V gene sequence: CDR1 LNHDA, CDR2 SQIVND (reference sequence). CDR3 length: 16 residues. Trimming shortened V by 4 bases and J by 5 bases, and 18 bases separated the two germline ends. The chain's CDR3 is CASSTWGDRIDQPQHF. DNA for the CDR3: TGTGCCAGTAGTACCTGGGGAGACAGAATCGATCAGCCCCAGCATTTT.